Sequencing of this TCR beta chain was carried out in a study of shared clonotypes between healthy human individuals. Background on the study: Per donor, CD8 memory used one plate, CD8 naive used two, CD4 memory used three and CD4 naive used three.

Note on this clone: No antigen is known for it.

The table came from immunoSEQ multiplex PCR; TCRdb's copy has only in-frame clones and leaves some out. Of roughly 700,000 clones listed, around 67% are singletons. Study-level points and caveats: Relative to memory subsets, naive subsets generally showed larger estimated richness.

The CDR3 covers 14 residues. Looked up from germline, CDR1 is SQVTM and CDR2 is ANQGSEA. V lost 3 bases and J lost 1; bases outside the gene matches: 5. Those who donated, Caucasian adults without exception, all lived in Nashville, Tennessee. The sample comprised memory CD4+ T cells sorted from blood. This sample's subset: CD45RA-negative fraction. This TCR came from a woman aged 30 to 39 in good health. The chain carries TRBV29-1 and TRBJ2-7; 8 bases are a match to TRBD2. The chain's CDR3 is CSVDGVAGSYEQYF. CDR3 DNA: TGCAGCGTTGATGGTGTAGCGGGGTCCTACGAGCAGTACTTC.